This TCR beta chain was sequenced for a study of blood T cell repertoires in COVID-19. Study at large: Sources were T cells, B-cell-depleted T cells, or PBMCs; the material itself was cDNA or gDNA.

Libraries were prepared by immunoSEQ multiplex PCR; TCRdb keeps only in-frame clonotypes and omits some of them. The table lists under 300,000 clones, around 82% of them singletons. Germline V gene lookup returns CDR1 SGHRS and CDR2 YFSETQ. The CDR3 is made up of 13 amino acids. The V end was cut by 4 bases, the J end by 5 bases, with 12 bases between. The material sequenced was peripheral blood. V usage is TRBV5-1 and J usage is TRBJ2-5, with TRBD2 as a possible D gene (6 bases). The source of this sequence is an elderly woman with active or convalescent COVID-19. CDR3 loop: CASSVRGVETQYF. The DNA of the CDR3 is TGCGCCAGCAGCGTCCGCGGGGTCGAGACCCAGTACTTC.